One and the same sample provided the 30 T cell receptor beta chains below, sequenced in a study of cytomegalovirus exposure and HLA in healthy donors. Primers: 60 Vbeta forward and 13 Jbeta reverse. Assay used: immunoSEQ multiplex PCR; TCRdb lists only in-frame clones, some missing. Here the sample spans about 64,000 clones, around 86% being singletons. Sequencing was carried out using PBMCs. These TCRs come from a female donor in good health and CMV-seronegative.

V is TRBV4-3 and J is TRBJ2-5, with D maybe TRBD2 (6 bases). Looked up from germline, CDR1 is LGHNA and CDR2 is YSLEER. This CDR3 has 17 amino acids. V lost 1 base, J lost 5 bases, and 20 bases lay in between. The CDR3 here is CASSQVIGGPGGETQYF. The CDR3 nucleotides read TGCGCCAGCAGCCAAGTTATCGGGGGTCCCGGCGGGGAGACCCAGTACTTC.

This chain links TRBV27 with TRBJ1-1; TRBD1 is a possible D gene (5 bases). Germline lookup yields CDR1 MNHEY and CDR2 SMNVEV (reference sequence). The ends were cut back, 3 bases at V and 4 bases at J, with 12 bases in the middle. This CDR3 has 14 residues. CDR3 in DNA: TGTGCCAGCAGTTTGTGGGGCGGGGGCACTGAAGCTTTCTTT. This sequence encodes CASSLWGGGTEAFF.

The chain couples TRBV5-5 to TRBJ2-6; TRBD2 matches at 7 bases. The CDR3 covers 15 residues. The germline CDR1 and CDR2 sequences are SGHKS and YYEKEE (reference sequence). V lost 3 bases and J lost 0; bases outside the gene matches: 0. CDR3 sequence: CASSSGGSGANVLTF. The CDR3 DNA is TGTGCCAGCAGCTCGGGGGGCTCTGGGGCCAACGTCCTGACTTTC. Using reference TRBV5-5 and TRBJ2-6 for the parts outside the CDR3, the full variable domain is DAGVTQSPTHLIKTRGQQVTLRCSPISGHKSVSWYQQVLGQGPQFIFQYYEKEERGRGNFPDRFSARQFPNYSSELNVNALLLGDSALYLCASSSGGSGANVLTFGAGSRLTVL.

There are a few counts of this clone. This chain links TRBV7-2 with TRBJ2-7; a weak D match, TRBD2 (6 bases). Per the germline V gene, CDR1 is SGHTA and CDR2 is FQGNSA. The germline V and J ends were trimmed by 5 bases and 2 bases, with 16 bases remaining between them. The CDR3 has 15 amino acids. The CDR3 sequence: CASSAPGLATYEQYF. The CDR3 coding sequence is TGTGCCAGCAGCGCTCCGGGACTTGCGACCTACGAGCAGTACTTC.

This rearrangement joins TRBV15 to TRBJ1-1, with 10 bases identical to TRBD1. This CDR3 contains 13 residues. Germline values: CDR1 LNHNV, CDR2 YYDKDF (reference sequence). The V gene end was trimmed by 8 bases and the J gene end by 3 bases; junction bases not matched to a gene: 3. The CDR3 coding sequence is TGTGCCACCGGGACAGGGGTCGACACTGAAGCTTTCTTT. Amino acids: CATGTGVDTEAFF. The full variable domain, in which reference TRBV15 and TRBJ1-1 provide the parts outside the CDR3, is DAMVIQNPRYQVTQFGKPVTLSCSQTLNHNVMYWYQQKSSQAPKLLFHYYDKDFNNEADTPDNFQSRRPNTSFCFLDIRSPGLGDTAMYLCATGTGVDTEAFFGQGTRLTVV.

The chain is built from TRBV18 and TRBJ2-7, with D perhaps matching TRBD2 (6 bases). This CDR3 has 13 residues. Trimming took 4 bases from V and 3 from J, leaving 10 bases between them. The germline CDR1 and CDR2 sequences are KGHSH and LQKENI. The CDR3 spells CASSLLEGYEQYF. Here the CDR3 DNA reads TGTGCCAGCTCACTTCTGGAGGGCTACGAGCAGTACTTC. The full variable domain, with the rest looked up from reference TRBV18 and TRBJ2-7, is NAGVMQNPRHLVRRRGQEARLRCSPMKGHSHVYWYRQLPEEGLKFMVYLQKENIIDESGMPKERFSAEFPKEGPSILRIQQVVRGDSAAYFCASSLLEGYEQYFGPGTRLTVT.

This clone was counted only a few times. The chain uses TRBV29-1 and TRBJ2-7; 11 positions match TRBD2. With 2 bases clipped from V and 5 bases from J, the junction kept 11 bases outside the gene matches. Looked up from germline, CDR1 is SQVTM and CDR2 is ANQGSEA. The CDR3 spans 16 residues. The CDR3 sequence is CSVESPRTSGRNEQYF. Written as DNA, the CDR3 is TGCAGCGTTGAAAGCCCCCGTACTAGCGGGAGAAACGAGCAGTACTTC.

This clone was recorded once. The V call is TRBV4-3, the J call TRBJ2-3; TRBD2 agrees at 7 bases. Germline CDR1 reads LGHNA; CDR2 reads YSLEER. With 1 base clipped from V and 5 bases from J, the junction kept 6 bases outside the gene matches. The length of the CDR3 is 15 residues. The CDR3 here is CASSQGGGLVDTQYF. For the CDR3, the DNA is TGCGCCAGCAGCCAAGGCGGGGGACTCGTAGATACGCAGTATTTT.

With regard to this clone: At one end, the junction sequence differs from germline, possibly due to a read error. The rearrangement links TRBV7-6 to TRBJ2-6, with TRBD2 matching 7 bases. Germline CDR1 is SGHVS and CDR2 is FNYEAQ. The CDR3 is 16 residues long. The CDR3 region has the DNA TGTGCCAGCAGCTTAGCCGCGGGAGCTGGGGCCAACGGCCTGACTTTC. As protein: CASSLAAGAGANGLTF.

CDR3 sequence (DNA): TGTGCCAGCAGCTTAGCCGCTTCTAGCGGGACCCCCACCGGGGAGCTGTTTTTT. It codes for CASSLAASSGTPTGELFF. This chain links TRBV7-2 with TRBJ2-2; 9 bases agree with TRBD2. V lost 0 bases to trimming and J lost 4 bases; unmatched junction nucleotides: 9. CDR1 is SGHTA and CDR2 is FQGNSA in the germline V gene. This CDR3 comprises 18 residues.

The V gene is TRBV28, the J gene TRBJ1-4; the D gene is possibly TRBD1 (6 bases). The ends were cut back, 8 bases at V and 2 bases at J, with 9 bases in the middle. The germline V gene has CDR1 MDHEN and CDR2 SYDVKM. The CDR3 has 13 residues. CDR3 in DNA: TGTGCCAGCTGGGGGCAGACTAATGAAAAACTGTTTTTT. Translated, it gives CASWGQTNEKLFF.

The chain carries TRBV6-1 and TRBJ2-3, with TRBD2 matching over 12 bases. There are 18 residues in the CDR3. Germline loops: CDR1 MNHNS, CDR2 SASEGT. Unmatched junction bases numbered 11, after V lost 3 bases and J lost 4 bases. The CDR3 here is CASSEVVTSGGRADTQYF. DNA for the CDR3: TGTGCCAGCAGTGAGGTAGTAACTAGCGGGGGGCGTGCAGATACGCAGTATTTT.

The chain recombines TRBV7-2 with TRBJ2-5; 9 bases map to TRBD2. V was clipped by 3 bases and J by 8 bases; unmatched bases: 13. CDR3 length equals 16 residues. The V gene's germline CDR1 is SGHTA and CDR2 FQGNSA. This CDR3 reads CASSFQTSGPAETQYF. The CDR3 DNA follows: TGTGCCAGCAGCTTCCAAACTAGCGGGCCCGCGGAAACCCAGTACTTC.

The chain uses TRBV6-4 and TRBJ1-5, with no clear D. CDR1 and CDR2 (germline): MRHNA, SNTAGT. The V gene lost 6 bases and the J gene lost 3 bases, with 9 bases spanning the gap. This CDR3 has 13 amino acids. The CDR3 reads CASSEGSNQPQHF. In DNA form, the CDR3 reads TGTGCCAGCAGCGAGGGTTCCAATCAGCCCCAGCATTTT.

The rearrangement joins TRBV7-2 to TRBJ1-1; possible D gene TRBD1, 5 bases. Trimming removed 4 bases from V and 0 bases from J, with 9 bases in between. The CDR3 is 14 amino acids. Germline-derived CDR1 and CDR2 are SGHTA and FQGNSA. The CDR3: CASSSQGMNTEAFF. CDR3 nucleotides: TGTGCCAGCAGCTCTCAGGGAATGAACACTGAAGCTTTCTTT.

The chain carries TRBV4-1 and TRBJ1-2; a weak D match, TRBD1 (6 bases). CDR1 and CDR2 from the germline V gene are MGHRA and YSYEKL. The CDR3 runs 17 residues. Between the trimmed V and J ends, which lost 4 bases and 3 bases, there was a span of 21 bases. CDR3 region: CASSLILQGRRDYGYTF. CDR3 DNA sequence: TGCGCCAGCAGCCTAATCCTACAGGGAAGGCGCGACTATGGCTACACCTTC.

Remarks on this clone: Other DNA sequences in this specimen translate into the identical CDR3. The chain has TRBV9 and TRBJ1-1, with 8 bases that match TRBD1. CDR1 and CDR2 from the germline V gene are SGDLS and YYNGEE. The J segment lost 0 bases and the V segment lost 3 bases, leaving 4 bases of the junction unmatched. This CDR3 contains 15 residues. CDR3 amino acids: CASSEGQVLNTEAFF. In nucleotides, the CDR3 is TGTGCCAGCAGCGAGGGACAGGTCTTGAACACTGAAGCTTTCTTT.

The chain is built from TRBV5-1 and TRBJ2-3, with D tentatively TRBD1 (5 bases). The CDR3 is made up of 14 amino acids. The germline V gene has CDR1 SGHRS and CDR2 YFSETQ. Trimming removed 6 bases at V and 2 bases at J, with 13 bases between. The CDR3 spells CASKVQGYTDTQYF. For the CDR3, the DNA is TGCGCCAGCAAGGTCCAGGGCTACACAGATACGCAGTATTTT.

The chain recombines TRBV29-1 with TRBJ2-7; TRBD1 matches at 11 bases. V shed 8 bases and J 4 bases; nucleotides not matched to a gene: 10. Germline V CDR1 and CDR2: SQVTM, ANQGSEA. The CDR3 contains 14 residues. This CDR3 is CSTRGGQGVYEQYF. Here the CDR3 DNA reads TGCAGCACCAGGGGGGGACAGGGGGTATACGAGCAGTACTTC.

This clone has a single count. The gene calls are TRBV7-6 and TRBJ2-7; 8 nucleotides agree with TRBD1. V was clipped by 1 base and J by 6 bases; unmatched bases: 8. Germline CDR1 SGHVS, CDR2 FNYEAQ. The CDR3 consists of 15 residues. The CDR3 sequence: CASSLVGQGAGEQYF. The CDR3 DNA is TGTGCCAGCAGCTTAGTGGGGCAGGGGGCCGGCGAGCAGTACTTC. The full variable domain, completed using reference TRBV7-6 and TRBJ2-7, is GAGVSQSPRYKVTKRGQDVALRCDPISGHVSLYWYRQALGQGPEFLTYFNYEAQQDKSGLPNDRFSAERPEGSISTLTIQRTEQRDSAMYRCASSLVGQGAGEQYFGPGTRLTVT.

This chain uses TRBV27 with TRBJ2-7; TRBD1 might be the D (6 bases). Germline CDR1 MNHEY, CDR2 SMNVEV (reference sequence). The V end lost 8 bases, the J end lost 3 bases, and 14 bases lay between the germline ends. The CDR3 covers 13 residues. The CDR3 nucleotides read TGTGCCAGCTCCCGGACAGAGTACTACGAGCAGTACTTC. Its protein is CASSRTEYYEQYF.

The V and J genes are TRBV27 and TRBJ2-7; D may be TRBD1 (6 bases). This CDR3 spans 16 amino acids. Per the germline V gene, CDR1 is MNHEY and CDR2 is SMNVEV (reference sequence). With 2 bases removed from V and 7 bases from J, the gap between germline ends came to 21 bases. CDR3 nucleotides: TGTGCCAGCAGTTTACGGCCCCCGGACTTAAGGGGGGAGCAGTACTTC. Translating gives CASSLRPPDLRGEQYF.

This rearrangement joins TRBV28 to TRBJ2-1; 10 positions agree with TRBD2. Germline-derived CDR1 and CDR2 are MDHEN and SYDVKM. This CDR3 comprises 16 residues. Trimming cost V 1 base and J 7 bases; bases outside gene matches: 7. The CDR3 is CASSLLPSGSSNEQFF. CDR3 nucleotides: TGTGCCAGCAGTTTATTGCCTAGCGGGAGTTCTAATGAGCAGTTCTTC.

This chain joins TRBV5-4 and TRBJ2-7; TRBD1 is a possible D gene (5 bases). In germline, CDR1 is SGHNT, CDR2 YYREEE (reference sequence). V was trimmed by 0 bases and J by 4 bases, leaving 14 bases between them. The CDR3 has 15 residues. In DNA form, the CDR3 reads TGTGCCAGCAGCTTGGGGCAGGGCCCGGGTTACGAGCAGTACTTC. This translates into CASSLGQGPGYEQYF.

This clone was counted between two and nine times. The V gene is TRBV27, the J gene TRBJ1-1; 9 bases are a match to TRBD1. Germline loops: CDR1 MNHEY, CDR2 SMNVEV (reference sequence). The junction had 11 bases not matched to a gene; V was cut back by 5 bases and J by 4 bases. This CDR3 region has 16 residues. DNA for the CDR3: TGTGCCAGCAGTCCTTACGGGACAGGGAGCGTCACTGAAGCTTTCTTT. Its protein is CASSPYGTGSVTEAFF.

V usage is TRBV5-6 and J usage is TRBJ2-5; tentatively, D is TRBD1 (5 bases). Germline assignment: CDR1 SGHDT and CDR2 YYEEEE. The length of the CDR3 is 14 residues. With 2 bases removed from V and 4 bases from J, the gap between germline ends came to 12 bases. CDR3 sequence reads: CASSLLQGVETQYF. In DNA form, the CDR3 reads TGTGCCAGCAGCTTACTACAAGGGGTAGAGACCCAGTACTTC.

The rearrangement uses TRBV5-1 and TRBJ2-5; 10 nucleotides match TRBD2. Germline CDR1 SGHRS, CDR2 YFSETQ. The CDR3 is 17 amino acids. The ends lost 0 bases at V and 1 base at J; junction bases unmatched: 6. This CDR3 reads CASSLGGTSDIQETQYF. DNA of the CDR3: TGCGCCAGCAGCTTGGGGGGGACTAGCGACATCCAAGAGACCCAGTACTTC.

The chain joins TRBV5-1 to TRBJ1-2; no definite D call. Germline loops: CDR1 SGHRS, CDR2 YFSETQ. This CDR3 spans 13 amino acids. V dropped 4 bases and J dropped 0 bases, with 7 bases sitting between them. The CDR3 protein is CASSLGSNYGYTF. The CDR3 nucleotides read TGCGCCAGCAGCCTCGGGTCTAACTATGGCTACACCTTC.

This chain connects TRBV15 to TRBJ2-6, with D possibly being TRBD1 (5 bases). Germline V CDR1 and CDR2: LNHNV, YYDKDF (reference sequence). Trimming shortened V by 5 bases and J by 0 bases, and 17 bases separated the two germline ends. The CDR3 sequence is 18 residues long. CDR3 residues: CATSRWGESSSGANVLTF. The CDR3 nucleotides read TGTGCCACCAGCCGATGGGGCGAATCTAGCTCTGGGGCCAACGTCCTGACTTTC.

The chain carries TRBV7-9 and TRBJ1-6; no clear D gene. CDR1 and CDR2 (germline): SEHNR, FQNEAQ (reference sequence). This CDR3 comprises 13 residues. Trimming left V 5 bases short and J 6 bases short, with 8 bases between. The CDR3 here is CASSPGRNSPLHF. The DNA for the CDR3 is TGTGCCAGCAGCCCTGGGCGTAATTCACCCCTCCACTTT.